This TCR beta chain came from a study of blood T cell repertoires in COVID-19. Study-level information: Spain, Italy and the United States supplied samples that represented acute and convalescent COVID-19.

Assay: immunoSEQ multiplex PCR; the TCRdb copy retains only in-frame clones and omits some. This sample carries about 110,000 clones, about nine tenths of them seen once, and the ten largest clones take almost 4.5%. With 7 bases removed from V and 0 bases from J, the gap between germline ends came to 11 bases. This CDR3 has 14 amino acids. The germline CDR1 and CDR2 sequences are SEHNR and FQNEAQ (reference sequence). This chain connects TRBV7-9 to TRBJ2-3, with a weak D call TRBD2 (6 bases). Sequenced sample: peripheral blood. This clonotype originated in a man in his forties with acute or convalescent COVID-19. CDR3 in DNA: TGTGCCAGCACTAGCGCGTTTAGCACAGATACGCAGTATTTT. This gives the protein CASTSAFSTDTQYF.